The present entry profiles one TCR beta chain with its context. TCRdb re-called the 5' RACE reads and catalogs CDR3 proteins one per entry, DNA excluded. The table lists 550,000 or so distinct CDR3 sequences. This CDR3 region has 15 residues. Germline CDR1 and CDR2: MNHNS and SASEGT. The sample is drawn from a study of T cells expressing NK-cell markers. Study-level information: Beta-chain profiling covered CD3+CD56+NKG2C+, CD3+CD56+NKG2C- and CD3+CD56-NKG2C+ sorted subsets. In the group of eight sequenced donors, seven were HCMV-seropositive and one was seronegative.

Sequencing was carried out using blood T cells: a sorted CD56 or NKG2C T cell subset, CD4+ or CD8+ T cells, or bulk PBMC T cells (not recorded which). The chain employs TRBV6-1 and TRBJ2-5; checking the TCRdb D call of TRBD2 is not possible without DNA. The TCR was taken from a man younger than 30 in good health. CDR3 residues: CASIEGGRFQETQYF.